Each of the 28 T cell receptor beta chains below was sequenced from the same sample in a study of shared clonotypes between healthy human individuals. Profiling relied on immunoSEQ multiplex PCR, and the TCRdb table lists in-frame clones only, not all of them. This table holds some 1.4 million clones, roughly 96% found once. Specimen: naive CD4+ T cells sorted from blood. Subset here: CD45RA+ positively selected. The receptors here all came from a man aged 25-45 years in good health.

The chain employs TRBV28 and TRBJ2-5; D remains ambiguous. Germline CDR1 reads MDHEN; CDR2 reads SYDVKM. The CDR3 runs to 15 residues. The ends were cut back, 6 bases at V and 5 bases at J, with 19 bases in the middle. CDR3 in DNA: TGTGCCAGCAGCCGACCTACCGGGCCAGACGAGACCCAGTACTTC. This encodes CASSRPTGPDETQYF.

The gene calls are TRBV18 and TRBJ1-4; D remains ambiguous. The V end lost 4 bases, the J end lost 0 bases, and 12 bases lay between the germline ends. Germline V gene lookup returns CDR1 KGHSH and CDR2 LQKENI. The length of the CDR3 is 16 residues. CDR3 amino acids: CASSQGQAATNEKLFF. CDR3 in DNA: TGTGCCAGCTCACAAGGTCAGGCCGCAACTAATGAAAAACTGTTTTTT.

The rearrangement joins TRBV6-1 to TRBJ2-7, with D possibly TRBD1 on 5 matching bases. The CDR3 sequence is 12 residues long. CDR1 is MNHNS, CDR2 SASEGT, per germline. Trimming removed 7 bases at V and 3 bases at J, with 10 bases between. CDR3 in amino acids: CASKQGFYEQYF. As DNA, the CDR3 is TGTGCCAGCAAGCAGGGCTTCTACGAGCAGTACTTC.

The chain is built from TRBV18 and TRBJ1-2; 8 bases agree with TRBD1. Germline V gene data show CDR1 as KGHSH and CDR2 as LQKENI. V dropped 3 bases and J dropped 4; count of bases not matched to a gene: 10. The CDR3 has 16 residues. The CDR3 sequence is CASSPSRQGNAYGYTF. The CDR3 DNA reads TGTGCCAGCTCACCTTCCAGACAGGGGAATGCCTATGGCTACACCTTC. The full variable domain, in which reference TRBV18 and TRBJ1-2 provide the parts outside the CDR3, is NAGVMQNPRHLVRRRGQEARLRCSPMKGHSHVYWYRQLPEEGLKFMVYLQKENIIDESGMPKERFSAEFPKEGPSILRIQQVVRGDSAAYFCASSPSRQGNAYGYTFGSGTRLTVV.

V usage is TRBV14 and J usage is TRBJ2-1; D possibly matches TRBD1 or TRBD2 (5 bases each). This CDR3 is built from 13 residues. Germline values: CDR1 SGHDN, CDR2 FVKESK. V was trimmed by 8 bases and J by 6 bases, leaving 14 bases between them. CDR3 in DNA: TGTGCCAGCTTGGGGACGGCTTCCAATGAGCAGTTCTTC. It yields the protein CASLGTASNEQFF.

The chain links TRBV4-1 to TRBJ1-5; D is ambiguous. This CDR3 has 17 amino acids. The V end lost 3 bases, the J end lost 2 bases, and 17 bases lay between the germline ends. Germline V gene data show CDR1 as MGHRA and CDR2 as YSYEKL. As DNA, the CDR3 is TGCGCCAGCAGCCAGGAAACAATCTCCTGGGGCAATCAGCCCCAGCATTTT. Translated: CASSQETISWGNQPQHF.

V usage is TRBV19 and J usage is TRBJ2-7; D gene unclear. Germline CDR1 is LNHDA and CDR2 is SQIVND (reference sequence). With 5 bases removed from V and 2 bases from J, the gap between germline ends came to 13 bases. The CDR3 covers 14 residues. CDR3 sequence (DNA): TGTGCCAGTAGTTTCCAGTCTACCACCTACGAGCAGTACTTC. Amino acid sequence: CASSFQSTTYEQYF.

The rearrangement uses TRBV19 and TRBJ1-5; D remains unclear. CDR1 and CDR2 from the germline V gene are LNHDA and SQIVND (reference sequence). The V end was cut by 11 bases, the J end by 2 bases, with 10 bases between. The CDR3 runs 12 residues. The CDR3 sequence is CAGGSGNQPQHF. CDR3 nucleotide sequence: TGTGCCGGTGGAAGCGGCAATCAGCCCCAGCATTTT.

The chain joins TRBV15 to TRBJ2-5; a weak D match, TRBD2 (6 bases). The CDR3 runs 15 residues. Trimming stripped 1 base from V and 1 base from J, with 10 bases between. Per germline, CDR1 LNHNV and CDR2 YYDKDF (reference sequence). The CDR3 protein is CATSRAGDFQETQYF. The CDR3 DNA reads TGTGCCACCAGCAGAGCGGGGGACTTCCAAGAGACCCAGTACTTC.

The gene calls are TRBV4-3 and TRBJ2-7; 11 bases line up with TRBD2. The germline CDR1 and CDR2 sequences are LGHNA and YSLEER. The trim removed 2 bases at V and 6 bases at J, leaving 6 bases unmatched. The CDR3 loop spans 15 amino acids. The CDR3 region has the DNA TGCGCCAGCAGCCAACTGGCTAGCGGGAGGTCCGAGCAGTACTTC. Protein: CASSQLASGRSEQYF.

The rearrangement joins TRBV4-1 to TRBJ2-1; D perhaps matches TRBD2 (5 bases). The germline CDR1 and CDR2 sequences are MGHRA and YSYEKL. Trimming removed 4 bases at V and 6 bases at J, with 10 bases between. The CDR3 spans 13 residues. The CDR3: CASSRGLTNEQFF. CDR3 nucleotide sequence: TGCGCCAGCAGCCGCGGACTTACCAATGAGCAGTTCTTC.

CDR3 in amino acids: CASSLGLVPGHYGYTF. In nucleotides, the CDR3 is TGCGCCAGCAGCTTGGGGTTAGTTCCAGGGCACTATGGCTACACCTTC. The rearrangement links TRBV5-1 to TRBJ1-2; D possibly corresponds to TRBD1 (5 bases). The V end lost 0 bases, the J end lost 3 bases, and 15 bases lay between the germline ends. This CDR3 contains 16 residues. Looked up from germline, CDR1 is SGHRS and CDR2 is YFSETQ. The complete variable domain, with remaining parts taken from reference TRBV5-1 and TRBJ1-2, reads KAGVTQTPRYLIKTRGQQVTLSCSPISGHRSVSWYQQTPGQGLQFLFEYFSETQRNKGNFPGRFSGRQFSNSRSEMNVSTLELGDSALYLCASSLGLVPGHYGYTFGSGTRLTVV.

The count of this clone is one. The V and J genes are TRBV28 and TRBJ1-5; D is ambiguous. This CDR3 is 16 amino acids long. Between the trimmed V and J ends, which lost 6 bases and 2 bases, there was a span of 17 bases. In germline, CDR1 is MDHEN, CDR2 SYDVKM. The chain's CDR3 is CASSPRRVRRNQPQHF. CDR3 DNA: TGTGCCAGCAGCCCCCGGCGTGTCAGGCGCAATCAGCCCCAGCATTTT.

The chain carries TRBV1 and TRBJ1-2; TRBD1, the table's D call, was not compared with the DNA. TRBV1 is flagged as a pseudogene. This CDR3 has 16 amino acids. The DNA for the CDR3 is TGCACCAGCAGCCCCCGGGACAGCCCTTCGGGGTATGGCTACACCTTC. Translating it yields CTSSPRDSPSGYGYTF.

V is TRBV18 and J is TRBJ2-2, with 8 bases matching TRBD1. CDR3 size: 12 residues. From germline, CDR1 is KGHSH and CDR2 LQKENI. With 6 bases clipped from V and 6 bases from J, the junction kept 0 bases outside the gene matches. CDR3 protein: CASSDRAGELFF. CDR3 DNA: TGTGCCAGCTCGGACAGGGCCGGGGAGCTGTTTTTT. Using reference TRBV18 and TRBJ2-2 for the parts outside the CDR3, the full variable domain is NAGVMQNPRHLVRRRGQEARLRCSPMKGHSHVYWYRQLPEEGLKFMVYLQKENIIDESGMPKERFSAEFPKEGPSILRIQQVVRGDSAAYFCASSDRAGELFFGEGSRLTVL.

This clone occurred once. The chain links TRBV28 to TRBJ1-3, with D perhaps TRBD1 (6 bases). The CDR3 totals 15 residues. V lost 7 bases to trimming and J lost 0 bases, with 13 bases between them. Per the germline V gene, CDR1 is MDHEN and CDR2 is SYDVKM. The chain's CDR3 is CASNSRDNSGNTIYF. CDR3 in DNA: TGTGCCAGCAACAGCCGGGACAACTCTGGAAACACCATATATTTT.

This chain joins TRBV19 and TRBJ1-1; perhaps TRBD1 as D (6 bases). Trimming cost V 3 bases and J 1 base, with 12 bases left between them. The length of the CDR3 is 15 residues. Germline V lookup: CDR1 LNHDA, CDR2 SQIVND (reference sequence). The CDR3 is CASSIGRGGNTEAFF. The CDR3 DNA follows: TGTGCCAGTAGTATCGGCAGGGGAGGGAACACTGAAGCTTTCTTT.

The V gene is TRBV27, the J gene TRBJ2-5; tentatively, D is TRBD1 (5 bases). V was pared by 5 bases and J by 4 bases, with 14 bases between. CDR1 and CDR2 (germline): MNHEY, SMNVEV (reference sequence). CDR3 length: 14 residues. CDR3 bases: TGTGCCAGCAGTACAGGAACGACGGGAGAGACCCAGTACTTC. Translation gives CASSTGTTGETQYF.

The chain uses TRBV28 and TRBJ2-2; 10 bases map to TRBD1. Germline-derived CDR1 and CDR2 are MDHEN and SYDVKM. Trimming cost V 7 bases and J 4 bases; bases outside gene matches: 6. This CDR3 spans 15 amino acids. CDR3 sequence: CASITGDRGTGELFF. CDR3 bases: TGTGCCAGCATTACAGGGGACAGGGGCACCGGGGAGCTGTTTTTT.

This chain connects TRBV2 to TRBJ1-1; 7 bases line up with TRBD1. Germline loops: CDR1 SNHLY, CDR2 FYNNEI. V dropped 7 bases and J dropped 5; count of bases not matched to a gene: 13. The CDR3 extends over 15 amino acids. This chain's CDR3 is CASTKDRRFGTEAFF. The DNA for the CDR3 is TGTGCCAGCACTAAGGACAGGCGGTTTGGAACTGAAGCTTTCTTT.

This chain links TRBV18 with TRBJ2-5; no clear D gene. The CDR3 extends over 12 amino acids. Looked up from germline, CDR1 is KGHSH and CDR2 is LQKENI. CDR3 in DNA: TGTGCTGCGTCTGGGTTCGGAGAGACCCAGTACTTC. Translated, it gives CAASGFGETQYF.

To note about this clone: Other DNA sequences from this sample encode an identical CDR3 as well. For the CDR3, the DNA is TGTGCCAGCTCACCGGGACAGAACTATGGCTACACCTTC. Protein sequence: CASSPGQNYGYTF. The V gene is TRBV18, the J gene TRBJ1-2, with TRBD1 matching 7 bases. Germline CDR1 is KGHSH and CDR2 is LQKENI. This CDR3 spans 13 amino acids. V was clipped by 3 bases and J by 2 bases; unmatched bases: 0. The entire variable domain, with the rest obtained from reference TRBV18 and TRBJ1-2, is as follows: NAGVMQNPRHLVRRRGQEARLRCSPMKGHSHVYWYRQLPEEGLKFMVYLQKENIIDESGMPKERFSAEFPKEGPSILRIQQVVRGDSAAYFCASSPGQNYGYTFGSGTRLTVV.

This clone was counted once. J is TRBJ2-1 and V is TRBV29-1, with a possible D match to TRBD1 (6 bases). Trimming took 7 bases from V and 1 from J, leaving 11 bases between them. The CDR3 runs to 13 residues. Germline loops: CDR1 SQVTM, CDR2 ANQGSEA. The CDR3 is CSGQANSYNEQFF. The CDR3 bases are TGCAGCGGACAGGCGAATTCCTACAATGAGCAGTTCTTC.

The V and J genes are TRBV5-1 and TRBJ2-1; no reliable D call. V gave up 6 bases and J gave up 5 bases, with 15 bases separating them. The CDR3 runs 14 residues. Per germline, CDR1 SGHRS and CDR2 YFSETQ. The CDR3 sequence: CASTLGRPDNEQFF. The CDR3 region has the DNA TGCGCCAGCACCCTCGGCCGGCCCGACAATGAGCAGTTCTTC.

The V call is TRBV19, the J call TRBJ2-2; no firm D call. This CDR3 is 14 amino acids long. V was clipped by 8 bases and J by 0 bases, with 10 bases between them. CDR1 and CDR2 from the germline V gene are LNHDA and SQIVND (reference sequence). DNA of the CDR3: TGTGCCAGTGGCCCGGTCGCGAACACCGGGGAGCTGTTTTTT. Protein: CASGPVANTGELFF. Full variable domain (rest looked up from reference TRBV19 and TRBJ2-2): DGGITQSPKYLFRKEGQNVTLSCEQNLNHDAMYWYRQDPGQGLRLIYYSQIVNDFQKGDIAEGYSVSREKKESFPLTVTSAQKNPTAFYLCASGPVANTGELFFGEGSRLTVL.

This clone was found once. This chain links TRBV18 with TRBJ2-3; TRBD2 aligns across 15 bases. Germline trimming cut 4 bases from V and 4 bases from J; bases unmatched to any gene: 3. Germline CDR1 is KGHSH and CDR2 is LQKENI. The CDR3 totals 16 residues. This CDR3 is CASSRTSGRVSDTQYF. Written as DNA, the CDR3 is TGTGCCAGCTCACGGACTAGCGGGAGGGTCTCAGATACGCAGTATTTT.

The chain's CDR3 is CASSAPGNTGELFF. The CDR3 DNA sequence: TGTGCCAGCAGCGCCCCAGGGAACACCGGGGAGCTGTTTTTT. The chain has TRBV9 and TRBJ2-2; no firm D call. The germline V gene has CDR1 SGDLS and CDR2 YYNGEE. Deletions cut 3 bases from V and 1 base from J, with 7 bases between. CDR3 length: 14 residues.

In nucleotides, the CDR3 is TGTGCCAGCAGTTTGTTACCGTACACTGAAGCTTTCTTT. The encoded protein is CASSLLPYTEAFF. The gene calls are TRBV28 and TRBJ1-1; the D is unclear. The CDR3 has 13 amino acids. Trimming removed 3 bases from V and 3 bases from J, with 8 bases in between. CDR1 is MDHEN, CDR2 SYDVKM, per germline. Looking up the rest from reference TRBV28 and TRBJ1-1 gives the full variable domain: DVKVTQSSRYLVKRTGEKVFLECVQDMDHENMFWYRQDPGLGLRLIYFSYDVKMKEKGDIPEGYSVSREKKERFSLILESASTNQTSMYLCASSLLPYTEAFFGQGTRLTVV.